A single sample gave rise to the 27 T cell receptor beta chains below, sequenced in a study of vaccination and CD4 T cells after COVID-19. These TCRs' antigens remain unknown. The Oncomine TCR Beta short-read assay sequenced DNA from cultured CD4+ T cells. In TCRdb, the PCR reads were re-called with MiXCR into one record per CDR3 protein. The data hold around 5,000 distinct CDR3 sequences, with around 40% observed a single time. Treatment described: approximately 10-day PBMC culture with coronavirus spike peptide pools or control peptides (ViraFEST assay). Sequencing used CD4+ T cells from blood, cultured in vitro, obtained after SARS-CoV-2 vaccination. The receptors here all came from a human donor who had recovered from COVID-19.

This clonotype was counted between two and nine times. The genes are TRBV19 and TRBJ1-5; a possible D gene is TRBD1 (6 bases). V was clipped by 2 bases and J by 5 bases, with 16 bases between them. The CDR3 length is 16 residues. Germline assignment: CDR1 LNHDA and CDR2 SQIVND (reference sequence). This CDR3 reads CASSILGEGVHQPQHF. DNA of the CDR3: TGTGCCAGTAGTATACTGGGGGAGGGGGTCCATCAGCCCCAGCATTTT.

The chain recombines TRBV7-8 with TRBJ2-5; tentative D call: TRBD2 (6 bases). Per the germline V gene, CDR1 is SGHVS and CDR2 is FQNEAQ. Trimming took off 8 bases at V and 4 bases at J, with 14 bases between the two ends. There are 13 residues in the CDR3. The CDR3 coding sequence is TGTGCCAGCTCTGTCGGGGGTCTAGAGACCCAGTACTTC. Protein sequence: CASSVGGLETQYF.

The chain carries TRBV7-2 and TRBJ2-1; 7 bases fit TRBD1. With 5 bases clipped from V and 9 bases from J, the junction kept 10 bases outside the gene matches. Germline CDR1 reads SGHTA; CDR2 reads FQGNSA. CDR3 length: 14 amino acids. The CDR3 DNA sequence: TGTGCCAGCAGCCTCAGACAGGGACGAAGTGAGCAGTTCTTC. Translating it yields CASSLRQGRSEQFF.

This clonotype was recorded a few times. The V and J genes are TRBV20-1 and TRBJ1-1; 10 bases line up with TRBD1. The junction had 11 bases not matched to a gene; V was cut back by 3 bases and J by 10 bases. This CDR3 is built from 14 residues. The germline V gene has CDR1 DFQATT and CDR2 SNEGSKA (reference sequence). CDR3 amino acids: CSARAGTGAKGAFF. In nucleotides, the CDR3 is TGCAGTGCTAGGGCTGGGACAGGGGCTAAAGGAGCTTTCTTT.

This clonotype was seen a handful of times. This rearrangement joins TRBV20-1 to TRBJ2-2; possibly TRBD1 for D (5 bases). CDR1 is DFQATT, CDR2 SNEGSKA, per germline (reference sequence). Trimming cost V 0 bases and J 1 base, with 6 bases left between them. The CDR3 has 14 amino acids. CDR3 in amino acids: CSARDDRNTGELFF. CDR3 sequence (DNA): TGCAGTGCTAGAGATGACAGGAACACCGGGGAGCTGTTTTTT.

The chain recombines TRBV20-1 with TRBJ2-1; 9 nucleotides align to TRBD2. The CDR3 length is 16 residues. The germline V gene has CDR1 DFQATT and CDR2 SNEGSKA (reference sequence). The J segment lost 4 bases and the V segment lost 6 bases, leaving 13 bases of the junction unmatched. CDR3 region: CSANGIRTSDYNEQFF. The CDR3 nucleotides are TGCAGTGCCAATGGGATCAGGACTAGCGATTACAATGAGCAGTTCTTC.

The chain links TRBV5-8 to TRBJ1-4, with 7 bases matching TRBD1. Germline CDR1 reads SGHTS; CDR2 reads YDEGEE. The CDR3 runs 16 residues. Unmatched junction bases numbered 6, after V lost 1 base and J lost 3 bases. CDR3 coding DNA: TGTGCCAGCAGCTTGCTACAGGGGAAGGCTAATGAAAAACTGTTTTTT. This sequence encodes CASSLLQGKANEKLFF.

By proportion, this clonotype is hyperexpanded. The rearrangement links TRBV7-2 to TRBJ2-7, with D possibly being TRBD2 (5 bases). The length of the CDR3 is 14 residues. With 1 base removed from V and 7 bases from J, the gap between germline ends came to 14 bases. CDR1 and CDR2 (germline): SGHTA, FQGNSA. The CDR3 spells CASSLVEGVREQYF. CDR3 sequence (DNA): TGTGCCAGCAGCTTAGTAGAGGGAGTGAGGGAGCAGTACTTC.

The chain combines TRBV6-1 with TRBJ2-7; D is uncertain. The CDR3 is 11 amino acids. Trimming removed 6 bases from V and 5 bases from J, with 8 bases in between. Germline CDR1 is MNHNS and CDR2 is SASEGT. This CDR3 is CASSQANEQYF. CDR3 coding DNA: TGTGCCAGCAGCCAAGCGAACGAGCAGTACTTC.

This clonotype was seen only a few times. CDR3 in amino acids: CASSAQPQAYEQYF. The CDR3 nucleotides are TGTGCCAGCAGTGCCCAGCCGCAGGCCTACGAGCAGTACTTC. V usage is TRBV25-1 and J usage is TRBJ2-7; the D is unclear. Germline loops: CDR1 MGHDK, CDR2 SYGVNS. With 4 bases removed from V and 2 bases from J, the gap between germline ends came to 12 bases. The CDR3 extends over 14 amino acids.

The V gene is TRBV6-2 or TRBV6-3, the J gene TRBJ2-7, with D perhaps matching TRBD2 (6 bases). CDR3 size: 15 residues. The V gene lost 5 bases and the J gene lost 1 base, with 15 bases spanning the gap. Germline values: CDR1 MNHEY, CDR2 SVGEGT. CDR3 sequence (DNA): TGTGCCAGCAGTACCTTCACCGGGGGATCCTACGAGCAGTACTTC. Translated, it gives CASSTFTGGSYEQYF.

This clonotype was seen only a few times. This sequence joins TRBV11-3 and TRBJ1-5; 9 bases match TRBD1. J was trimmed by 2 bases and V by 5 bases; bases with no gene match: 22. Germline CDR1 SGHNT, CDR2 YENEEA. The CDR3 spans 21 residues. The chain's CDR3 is CASSPALPGQGVGGGNQPQHF. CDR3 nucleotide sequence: TGTGCCAGCAGCCCAGCCCTTCCGGGACAGGGAGTGGGGGGAGGCAATCAGCCCCAGCATTTT.

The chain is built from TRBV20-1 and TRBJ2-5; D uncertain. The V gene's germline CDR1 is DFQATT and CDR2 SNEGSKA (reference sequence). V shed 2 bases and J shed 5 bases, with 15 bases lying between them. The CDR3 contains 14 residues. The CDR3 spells CSARYSPNGETQYF. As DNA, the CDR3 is TGCAGTGCTAGATACTCCCCCAACGGGGAGACCCAGTACTTC.

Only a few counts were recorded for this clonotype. DNA for the CDR3: TGTGCCAGCAGTTACACCCGATGGGGGCAGGTTCCTAACTATGGCTACACCTTC. Translation gives CASSYTRWGQVPNYGYTF. V is TRBV6-5 and J is TRBJ1-2; the D gene is possibly TRBD1 (6 bases). Germline V CDR1 and CDR2: MNHEY, SVGAGI. This CDR3 has 18 residues. V lost 2 bases, J lost 0 bases, and 19 bases lay in between.

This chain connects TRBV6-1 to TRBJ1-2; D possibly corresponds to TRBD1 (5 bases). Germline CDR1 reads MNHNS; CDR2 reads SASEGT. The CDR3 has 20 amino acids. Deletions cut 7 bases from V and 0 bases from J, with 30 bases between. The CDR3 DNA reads TGTGCCAGCACCTATGTCCCTAGAATGACCTTTGGGGGAGCTAACTATGGCTACACCTTC. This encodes CASTYVPRMTFGGANYGYTF.

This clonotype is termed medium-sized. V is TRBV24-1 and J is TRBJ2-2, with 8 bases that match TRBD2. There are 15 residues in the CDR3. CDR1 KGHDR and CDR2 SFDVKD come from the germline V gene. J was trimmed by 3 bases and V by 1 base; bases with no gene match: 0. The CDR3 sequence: CATSDLLADTGELFF. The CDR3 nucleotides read TGTGCCACCAGTGATTTACTAGCGGACACCGGGGAGCTGTTTTTT.

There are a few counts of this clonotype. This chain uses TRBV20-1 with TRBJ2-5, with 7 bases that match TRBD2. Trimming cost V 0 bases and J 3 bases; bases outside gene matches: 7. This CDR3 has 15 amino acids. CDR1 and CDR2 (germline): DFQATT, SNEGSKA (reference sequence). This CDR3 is CSAREPGSGKETQYF. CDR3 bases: TGCAGTGCTAGAGAACCAGGGAGCGGGAAAGAGACCCAGTACTTC.

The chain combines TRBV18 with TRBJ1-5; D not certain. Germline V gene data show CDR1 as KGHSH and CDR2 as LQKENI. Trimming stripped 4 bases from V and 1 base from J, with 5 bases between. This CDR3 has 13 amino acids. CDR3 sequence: CASSQESNQPQHF. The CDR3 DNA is TGTGCCAGCTCACAGGAAAGCAATCAGCCCCAGCATTTT.

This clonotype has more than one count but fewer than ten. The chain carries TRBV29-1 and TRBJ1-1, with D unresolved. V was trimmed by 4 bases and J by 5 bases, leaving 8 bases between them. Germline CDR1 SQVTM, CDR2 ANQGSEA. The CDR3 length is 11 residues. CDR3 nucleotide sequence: TGCAGCGTTGTGGCAATGACTGAAGCTTTCTTT. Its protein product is CSVVAMTEAFF.

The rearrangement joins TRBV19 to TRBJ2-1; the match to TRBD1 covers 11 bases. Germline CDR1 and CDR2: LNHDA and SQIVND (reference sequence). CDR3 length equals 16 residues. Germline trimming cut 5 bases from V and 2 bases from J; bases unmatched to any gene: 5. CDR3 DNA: TGTGCCAGTAGTCGGGACAGGGGGGGAACCTACAATGAGCAGTTCTTC. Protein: CASSRDRGGTYNEQFF.

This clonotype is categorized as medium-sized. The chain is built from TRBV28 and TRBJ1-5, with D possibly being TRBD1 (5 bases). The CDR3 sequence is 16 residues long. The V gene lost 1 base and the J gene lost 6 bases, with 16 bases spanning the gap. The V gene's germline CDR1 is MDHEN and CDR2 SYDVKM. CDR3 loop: CASSLFGGRGGQPQHF. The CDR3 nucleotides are TGTGCCAGCAGTTTATTCGGCGGGAGGGGAGGTCAGCCCCAGCATTTT.

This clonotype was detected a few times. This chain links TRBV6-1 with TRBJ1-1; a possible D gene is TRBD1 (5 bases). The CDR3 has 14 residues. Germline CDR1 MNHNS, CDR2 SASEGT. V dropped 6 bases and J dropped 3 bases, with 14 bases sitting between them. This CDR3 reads CASRPGPGHTEAFF. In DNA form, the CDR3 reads TGTGCCAGCAGACCGGGACCCGGCCACACTGAAGCTTTCTTT.

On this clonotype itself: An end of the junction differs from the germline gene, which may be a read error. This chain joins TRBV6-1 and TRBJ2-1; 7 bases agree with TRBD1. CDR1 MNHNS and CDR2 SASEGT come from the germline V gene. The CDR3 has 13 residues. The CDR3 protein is CASIKTGSNKQFF. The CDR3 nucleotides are TGTGCCAGCATTAAGACAGGGTCCAATAAGCAGTTCTTC.

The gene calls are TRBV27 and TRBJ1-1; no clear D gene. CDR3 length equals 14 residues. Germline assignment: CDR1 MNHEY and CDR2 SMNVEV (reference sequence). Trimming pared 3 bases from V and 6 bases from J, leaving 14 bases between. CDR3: CASSLVKTKAEAFF. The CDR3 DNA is TGTGCCAGCAGTTTGGTCAAGACTAAGGCTGAAGCTTTCTTT.

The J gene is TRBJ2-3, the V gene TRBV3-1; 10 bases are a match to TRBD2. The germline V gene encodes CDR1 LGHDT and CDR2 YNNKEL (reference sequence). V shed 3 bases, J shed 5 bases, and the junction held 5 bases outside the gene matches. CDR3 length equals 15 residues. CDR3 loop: CASSQVLAGEDTQYF. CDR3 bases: TGTGCCAGCAGCCAGGTGCTAGCGGGAGAAGATACGCAGTATTTT.

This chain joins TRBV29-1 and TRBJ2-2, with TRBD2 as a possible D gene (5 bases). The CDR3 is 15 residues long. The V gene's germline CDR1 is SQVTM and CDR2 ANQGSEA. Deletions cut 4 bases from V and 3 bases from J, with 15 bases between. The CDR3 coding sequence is TGCAGCGTTGGCTCCGGGATACTAGACACCGGGGAGCTGTTTTTT. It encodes CSVGSGILDTGELFF.

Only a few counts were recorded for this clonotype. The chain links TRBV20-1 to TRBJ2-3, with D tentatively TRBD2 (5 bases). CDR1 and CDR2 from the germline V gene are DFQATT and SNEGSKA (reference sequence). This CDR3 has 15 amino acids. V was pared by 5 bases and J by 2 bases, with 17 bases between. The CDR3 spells CSAPVGSDYTDTQYF. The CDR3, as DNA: TGCAGTGCTCCCGTGGGTAGCGATTACACAGATACGCAGTATTTT.